This T cell receptor beta chain is drawn from a study of blood T cell repertoires in COVID-19. The V end lost 3 bases, the J end lost 4 bases, and 19 bases lay between the germline ends. CDR1 LNHDA and CDR2 SQIVND come from the germline V gene (reference sequence). This CDR3 region has 16 residues. The repertoire was sequenced with immunoSEQ multiplex PCR; TCRdb's copy has only in-frame clones and lacks some. The sample yields about 160,000 clones, about 92% seen once. The chain uses TRBV19 and TRBJ2-7; D remains ambiguous. The sequence came from a man aged 25 to 40 with COVID-19, enrolled during active disease. Sequenced: peripheral blood. Written as DNA, the CDR3 is TGTGCCAGTAGTATGTTCGGGTCCCAATCATCGTACGAGCAGTACTTC. It codes for CASSMFGSQSSYEQYF.